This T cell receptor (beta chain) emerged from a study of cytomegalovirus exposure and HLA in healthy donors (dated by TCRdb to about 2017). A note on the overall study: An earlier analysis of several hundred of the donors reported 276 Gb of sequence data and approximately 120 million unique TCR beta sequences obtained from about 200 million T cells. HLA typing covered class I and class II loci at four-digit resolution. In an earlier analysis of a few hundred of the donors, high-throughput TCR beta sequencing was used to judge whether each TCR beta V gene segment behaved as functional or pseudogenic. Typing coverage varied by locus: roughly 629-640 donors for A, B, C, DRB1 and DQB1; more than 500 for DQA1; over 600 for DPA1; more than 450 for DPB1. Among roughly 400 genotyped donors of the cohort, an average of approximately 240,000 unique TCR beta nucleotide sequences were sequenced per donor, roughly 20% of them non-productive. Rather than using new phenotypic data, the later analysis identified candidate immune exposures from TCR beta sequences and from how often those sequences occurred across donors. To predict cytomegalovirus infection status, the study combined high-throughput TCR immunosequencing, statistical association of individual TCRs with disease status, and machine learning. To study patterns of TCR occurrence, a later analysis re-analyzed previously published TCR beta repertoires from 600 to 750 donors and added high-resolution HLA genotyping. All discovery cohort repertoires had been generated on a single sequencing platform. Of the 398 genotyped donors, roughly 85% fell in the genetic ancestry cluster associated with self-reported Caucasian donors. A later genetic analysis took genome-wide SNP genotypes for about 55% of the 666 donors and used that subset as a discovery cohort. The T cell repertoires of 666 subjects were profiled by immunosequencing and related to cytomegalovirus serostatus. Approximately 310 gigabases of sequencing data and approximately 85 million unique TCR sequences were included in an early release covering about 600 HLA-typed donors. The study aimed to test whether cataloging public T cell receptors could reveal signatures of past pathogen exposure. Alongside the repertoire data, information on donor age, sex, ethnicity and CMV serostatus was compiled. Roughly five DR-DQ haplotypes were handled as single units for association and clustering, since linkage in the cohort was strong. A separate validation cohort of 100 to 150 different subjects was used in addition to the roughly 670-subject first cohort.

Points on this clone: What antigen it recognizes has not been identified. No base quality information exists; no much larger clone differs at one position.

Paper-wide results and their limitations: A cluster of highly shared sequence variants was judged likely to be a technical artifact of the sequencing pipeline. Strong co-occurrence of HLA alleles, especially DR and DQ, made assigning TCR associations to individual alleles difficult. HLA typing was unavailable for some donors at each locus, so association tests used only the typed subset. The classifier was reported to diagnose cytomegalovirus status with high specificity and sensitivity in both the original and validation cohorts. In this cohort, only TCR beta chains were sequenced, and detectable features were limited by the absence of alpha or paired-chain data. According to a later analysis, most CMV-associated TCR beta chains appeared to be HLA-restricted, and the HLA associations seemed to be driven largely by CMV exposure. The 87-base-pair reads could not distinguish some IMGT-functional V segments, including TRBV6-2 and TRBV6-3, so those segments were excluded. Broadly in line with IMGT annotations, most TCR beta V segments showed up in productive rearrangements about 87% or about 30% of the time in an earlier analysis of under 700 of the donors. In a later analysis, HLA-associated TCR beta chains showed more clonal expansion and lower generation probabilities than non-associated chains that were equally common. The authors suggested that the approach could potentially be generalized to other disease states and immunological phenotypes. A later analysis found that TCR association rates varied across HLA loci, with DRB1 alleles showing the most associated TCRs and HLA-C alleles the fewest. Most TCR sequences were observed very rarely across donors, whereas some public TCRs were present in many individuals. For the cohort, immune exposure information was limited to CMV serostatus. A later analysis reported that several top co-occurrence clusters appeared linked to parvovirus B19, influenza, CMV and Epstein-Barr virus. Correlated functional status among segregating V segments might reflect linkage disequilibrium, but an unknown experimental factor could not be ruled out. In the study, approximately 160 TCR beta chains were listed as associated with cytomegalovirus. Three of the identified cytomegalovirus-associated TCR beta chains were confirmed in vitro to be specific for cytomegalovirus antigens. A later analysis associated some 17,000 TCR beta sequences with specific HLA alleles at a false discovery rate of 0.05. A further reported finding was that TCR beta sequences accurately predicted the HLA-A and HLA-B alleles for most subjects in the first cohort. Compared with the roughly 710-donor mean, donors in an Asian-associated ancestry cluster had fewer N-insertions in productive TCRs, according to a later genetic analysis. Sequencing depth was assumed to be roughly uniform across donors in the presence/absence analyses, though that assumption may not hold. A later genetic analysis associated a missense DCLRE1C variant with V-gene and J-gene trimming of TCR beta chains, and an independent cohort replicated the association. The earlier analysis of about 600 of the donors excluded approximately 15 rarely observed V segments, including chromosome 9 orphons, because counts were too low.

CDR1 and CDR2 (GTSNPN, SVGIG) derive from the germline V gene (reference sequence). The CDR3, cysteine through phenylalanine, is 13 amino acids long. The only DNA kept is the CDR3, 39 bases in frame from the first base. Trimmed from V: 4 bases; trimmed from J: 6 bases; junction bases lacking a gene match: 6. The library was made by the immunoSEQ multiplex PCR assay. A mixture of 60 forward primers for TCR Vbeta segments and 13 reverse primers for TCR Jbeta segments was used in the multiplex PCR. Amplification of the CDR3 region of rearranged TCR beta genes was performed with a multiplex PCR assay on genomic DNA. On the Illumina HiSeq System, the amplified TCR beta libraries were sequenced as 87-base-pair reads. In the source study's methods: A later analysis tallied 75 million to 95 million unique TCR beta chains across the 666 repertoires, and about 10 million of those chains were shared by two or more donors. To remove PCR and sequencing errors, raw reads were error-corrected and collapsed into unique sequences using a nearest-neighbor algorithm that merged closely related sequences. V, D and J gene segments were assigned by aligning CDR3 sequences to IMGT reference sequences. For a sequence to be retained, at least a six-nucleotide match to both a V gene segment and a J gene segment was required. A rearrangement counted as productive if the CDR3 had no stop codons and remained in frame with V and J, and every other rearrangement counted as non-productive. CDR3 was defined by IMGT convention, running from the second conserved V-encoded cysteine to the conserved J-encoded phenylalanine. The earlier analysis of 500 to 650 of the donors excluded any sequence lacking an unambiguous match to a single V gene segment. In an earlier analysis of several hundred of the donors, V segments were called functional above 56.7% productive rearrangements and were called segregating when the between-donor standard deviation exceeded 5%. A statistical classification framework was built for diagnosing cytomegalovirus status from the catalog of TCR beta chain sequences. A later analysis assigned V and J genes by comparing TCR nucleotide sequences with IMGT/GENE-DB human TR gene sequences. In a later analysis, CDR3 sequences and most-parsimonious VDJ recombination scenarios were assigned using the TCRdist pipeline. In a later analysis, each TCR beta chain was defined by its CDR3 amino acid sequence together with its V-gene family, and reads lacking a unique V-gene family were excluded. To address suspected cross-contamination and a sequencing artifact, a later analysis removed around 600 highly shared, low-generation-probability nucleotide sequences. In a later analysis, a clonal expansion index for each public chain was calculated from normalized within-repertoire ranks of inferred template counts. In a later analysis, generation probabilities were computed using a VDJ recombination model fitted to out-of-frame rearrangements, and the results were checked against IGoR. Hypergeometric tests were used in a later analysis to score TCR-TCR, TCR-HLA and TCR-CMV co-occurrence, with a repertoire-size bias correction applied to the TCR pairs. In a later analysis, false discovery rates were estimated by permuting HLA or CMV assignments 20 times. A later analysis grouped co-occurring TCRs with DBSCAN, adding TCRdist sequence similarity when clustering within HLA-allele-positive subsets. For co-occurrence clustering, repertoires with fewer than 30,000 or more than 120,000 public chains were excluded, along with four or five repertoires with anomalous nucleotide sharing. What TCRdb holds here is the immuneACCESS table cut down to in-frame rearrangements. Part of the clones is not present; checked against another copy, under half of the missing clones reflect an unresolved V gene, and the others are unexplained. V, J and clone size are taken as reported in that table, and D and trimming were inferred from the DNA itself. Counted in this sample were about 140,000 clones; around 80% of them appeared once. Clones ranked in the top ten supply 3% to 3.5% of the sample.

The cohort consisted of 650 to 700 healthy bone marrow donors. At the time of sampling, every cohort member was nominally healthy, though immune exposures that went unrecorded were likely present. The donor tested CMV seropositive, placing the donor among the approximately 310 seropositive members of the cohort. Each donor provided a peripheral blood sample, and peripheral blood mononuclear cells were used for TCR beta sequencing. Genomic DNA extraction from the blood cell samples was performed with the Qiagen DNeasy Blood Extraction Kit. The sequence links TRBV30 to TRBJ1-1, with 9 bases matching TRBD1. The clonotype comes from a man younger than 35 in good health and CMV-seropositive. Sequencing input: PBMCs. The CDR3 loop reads CAWTGTGRAEAFF. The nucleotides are TGTGCCTGGACCGGGACAGGGAGGGCTGAAGCTTTCTTT.